This T cell receptor beta chain appears in the sequencing data of a study of shared clonotypes between healthy human individuals. Overall study: Per donor, CD8 memory used one plate, CD8 naive used two, CD4 memory used three and CD4 naive used three.

On this clone: This CDR3 is also generated by other DNA sequences in the sample.

The assay was immunoSEQ multiplex PCR, and TCRdb's table has in-frame clones only and misses some. The sample yields about 2.5 million clones, around 90% seen once. CDR3 length: 14 amino acids. With 3 bases removed from V and 6 bases from J, the gap between germline ends came to 12 bases. Per the germline V gene, CDR1 is KGHSH and CDR2 is LQKENI. The sample consisted of naive CD4+ T cells from PBMCs. Subset in this sample: CD45RA+ positively selected. This chain connects TRBV18 to TRBJ1-5, with a tentative D call TRBD1 (6 bases). The sequence was collected from a man younger than 35 in good health. Some clones in this sample may be carry-over from other donors' samples. The CDR3 here is CASSPGGAGQPQHF. CDR3 sequence (DNA): TGTGCCAGCTCACCGGGGGGCGCAGGTCAGCCCCAGCATTTT.